The 23 T cell receptor beta chains below were found in one sample sequenced in a study of human T cells and chemical hapten exposure. Each CDR3 protein gets one entry after TCRdb re-called the RACE reads with MiXCR. Of 60,000 to 90,000 distinct CDR3 sequences in the sample, around 9.4% are singletons; the top ten hold 1.7%. Time point reported: healthy volunteer bleed at 6 weeks. Unseparated into fractions, whole blood served as the source from which total RNA was extracted. Source material: whole blood. These receptors originate from a female donor in good health. Some clones in this sample may be carry-over from other donors' samples.

In this sample, this clonotype turned up many times. The chain carries TRBV6-2 or TRBV6-3 and TRBJ2-3; D is perhaps TRBD2 (7 bases). Germline-derived CDR1 and CDR2 are MNHEY and SVGEGT. The CDR3 covers 18 residues. V lost 7 bases and J 2 bases, leaving 25 bases between the germline ends. The chain's CDR3 is CASTHKPRGAFVTDTQYF. CDR3 bases: TGTGCCAGCACCCATAAGCCCCGGGGGGCTTTCGTCACAGATACGCAGTATTTT.

The rearrangement uses TRBV14 and TRBJ2-7, with 9 bases that match TRBD1. The CDR3 is 14 amino acids. J gave up 5 bases and V 1 base, and 3 bases lay outside the gene matches. CDR1 SGHDN and CDR2 FVKESK come from the germline V gene. CDR3 nucleotide sequence: TGTGCCAGCAGCCAAGGGACAGGGGTGGACGAGCAGTACTTC. Protein product: CASSQGTGVDEQYF.

The table lists this clonotype with a few counts. V usage is TRBV7-2 and J usage is TRBJ2-1, with 10 bases matching TRBD1. V dropped 8 bases and J dropped 8; count of bases not matched to a gene: 15. Germline V gives CDR1 SGHTA, CDR2 FQGNSA. This CDR3 is 16 amino acids long. The CDR3 loop reads CASDASDRGRSYEQFF. The CDR3 nucleotides are TGTGCCAGCGACGCCTCAGACAGGGGGCGTTCATATGAGCAGTTCTTC.

The chain has TRBV4-2 and TRBJ1-6; D is undetermined. The CDR3 runs 18 residues. The germline gives CDR1 LGHNA, CDR2 YNFKEQ. The V end was cut by 2 bases, the J end by 5 bases, with 19 bases between. Here the CDR3 DNA reads TGTGCCAGCAGCCAATTCTCGGGAGGGAGTGGGCATAATTCACCCCTCCACTTT. As protein: CASSQFSGGSGHNSPLHF.

The chain uses TRBV5-1 and TRBJ2-6, with TRBD2 as a possible D gene (5 bases). Germline-derived CDR1 and CDR2 are SGHRS and YFSETQ. V gave up 3 bases and J gave up 11 bases, with 18 bases separating them. The CDR3 runs 15 residues. This CDR3 is CASSSGAGIQDVLTF. The CDR3 nucleotides are TGCGCCAGCAGCTCAGGAGCCGGGATTCAGGACGTCCTGACTTTC. Variable domain in full (rest from reference TRBV5-1 and TRBJ2-6): KAGVTQTPRYLIKTRGQQVTLSCSPISGHRSVSWYQQTPGQGLQFLFEYFSETQRNKGNFPGRFSGRQFSNSRSEMNVSTLELGDSALYLCASSSGAGIQDVLTFGAGSRLTVL.

This clonotype was counted ten times or more. The rearrangement links TRBV2 to TRBJ1-3; 7 bases line up with TRBD1. This CDR3 has 14 residues. The V segment lost 10 bases and the J segment 0 bases; nucleotides outside the gene matches: 6. Germline V lookup: CDR1 SNHLY, CDR2 FYNNEI. CDR3 DNA sequence: TGTGCCACCAGACAGGGCCTCTCTGGAAACACCATATATTTT. Residues: CATRQGLSGNTIYF.

This clonotype was detected only a few times. The V gene is TRBV6-2 or TRBV6-3, the J gene TRBJ1-1, with D hard to call. The CDR3 has 11 residues. The germline CDR1 and CDR2 sequences are MNHEY and SVGEGT. V was cut by 5 bases and J by 9 bases, with 10 bases left in between. CDR3 residues: CASSDGPQAFF. The CDR3 DNA reads TGTGCCAGCAGTGACGGGCCTCAAGCTTTCTTT.

This sequence joins TRBV11-1 and TRBJ2-7; 10 bases are a match to TRBD1. This CDR3 comprises 15 residues. Trimming removed 5 bases from V and 2 bases from J; junction bases left unmatched: 6. CDR1 and CDR2 from the germline V gene are SGHAT and FQDESV (reference sequence). CDR3 loop: CASSKTGQGPYEQYF. In nucleotides, the CDR3 is TGTGCCAGCAGCAAGACGGGACAGGGGCCCTACGAGCAGTACTTC.

This clonotype was picked up a small number of times. V usage is TRBV6-6 and J usage is TRBJ1-1; D uncertain. The V end was cut by 0 bases, the J end by 3 bases, with 8 bases between. The CDR3 extends over 14 amino acids. The V gene's germline CDR1 is MNHNY and CDR2 SVGAGI (reference sequence). The CDR3 nucleotides read TGTGCCAGCAGTTACTCGGCCCTAGACACTGAAGCTTTCTTT. Its protein is CASSYSALDTEAFF.

This clonotype was seen ten or more times. The J gene is TRBJ2-7, the V gene TRBV20-1; tentatively, D is TRBD1 (5 bases). V shed 3 bases and J shed 2 bases, with 8 bases lying between them. Looked up from germline, CDR1 is DFQATT and CDR2 is SNEGSKA (reference sequence). There are 12 residues in the CDR3. The CDR3 here is CSARGLTYEQYF. As DNA, the CDR3 is TGCAGTGCTAGGGGGCTGACCTACGAGCAGTACTTC.

This clonotype was counted ten times or more. The chain has TRBV6-2 or TRBV6-3 and TRBJ1-5; D may be TRBD1 (5 bases). CDR3 length: 12 amino acids. V lost 6 bases and J 5 bases, leaving 8 bases between the germline ends. Germline loops: CDR1 MNHEY, CDR2 SVGEGT. CDR3 sequence reads: CASSQGYQPQHF. CDR3 coding DNA: TGTGCCAGCAGCCAGGGTTATCAGCCCCAGCATTTT.

The chain recombines TRBV15 with TRBJ1-1; no clear D. V was trimmed by 4 bases and J by 5 bases, leaving 8 bases between them. The germline gives CDR1 LNHNV, CDR2 YYDKDF (reference sequence). The length of the CDR3 is 12 residues. The CDR3 protein is CATSTAKTEAFF. CDR3 coding DNA: TGTGCCACCAGCACTGCAAAGACTGAAGCTTTCTTT.

The chain carries TRBV27 and TRBJ2-3; 7 nucleotides match TRBD1. Per germline, CDR1 MNHEY and CDR2 SMNVEV (reference sequence). The length of the CDR3 is 16 residues. V gave up 5 bases and J gave up 5 bases; unmatched junction bases: 13. The CDR3, as DNA: TGTGCCAGCAGTCACAGGGGCCCCTTACTCGGAGATACGCAGTATTTT. It translates to CASSHRGPLLGDTQYF.

This chain uses TRBV20-1 with TRBJ2-7; 10 nucleotides agree with TRBD2. The CDR3 spans 16 residues. Trimming took 0 bases from V and 4 from J; bases not matched to a gene: 9. Germline CDR1 reads DFQATT; CDR2 reads SNEGSKA (reference sequence). CDR3 bases: TGCAGTGCTAGAGATCGGGCTAGCGGGGGAGCGTACGAGCAGTACTTC. This gives the protein CSARDRASGGAYEQYF.

This clonotype was found many times. The CDR3 loop is CASSHRDGYGYTF. In nucleotides, the CDR3 is TGTGCCAGCAGCCACAGGGATGGCTATGGCTACACCTTC. The J gene is TRBJ1-2, the V gene TRBV27, with a tentative D call TRBD1 (6 bases). The germline V gene has CDR1 MNHEY and CDR2 SMNVEV (reference sequence). V was shortened by 6 bases and J by 4 bases, with 12 bases between the two germline ends. The CDR3 extends over 13 amino acids.

This clonotype was seen only a few times. The chain has TRBV7-2 and TRBJ1-1; possible D gene TRBD1, 5 bases. CDR1 is SGHTA, CDR2 FQGNSA, per germline. The CDR3 runs 13 residues. The V gene lost 5 bases and the J gene lost 3 bases, with 10 bases spanning the gap. The CDR3 loop is CASSLDTDTEAFF. Here the CDR3 DNA reads TGTGCCAGCAGCCTGGACACCGACACTGAAGCTTTCTTT.

The sample holds many counts of this clonotype. This sequence joins TRBV7-9 and TRBJ2-7; tentatively, D is TRBD1 or TRBD2 (5 bases each). Looked up from germline, CDR1 is SEHNR and CDR2 is FQNEAQ (reference sequence). The CDR3 length is 15 residues. V shed 4 bases and J shed 9 bases, with 22 bases lying between them. CDR3 DNA: TGTGCCAGCAGCTCCCGGGACGTCAAAATTCGGGGGCAGTACTTC. Translating gives CASSSRDVKIRGQYF.

This clonotype showed up just a few times. This chain joins TRBV12-3 or TRBV12-4 and TRBJ1-2; possible D gene TRBD1, 6 bases. With 7 bases removed from V and 8 bases from J, the gap between germline ends came to 20 bases. CDR3 size: 14 residues. The CDR3 is CASTPPGNRDGYTF. CDR3 sequence (DNA): TGTGCCAGCACCCCCCCCGGTAACAGGGACGGCTACACCTTC.

This clonotype appeared many times. The chain is built from TRBV11-2 and TRBJ1-2; D is unclear. The CDR3 runs 13 residues. In germline, CDR1 is SGHAT, CDR2 FQNNGV. V shed 2 bases and J shed 3 bases, with 7 bases lying between them. Here the CDR3 DNA reads TGTGCCAGCAGCTTACGGCAGGACTATGGCTACACCTTC. Translated, it gives CASSLRQDYGYTF.

CDR3 DNA sequence: TGTGCCAGCAGGTTGAGGGACATGACAGGCACTGAAGCTTTCTTT. This encodes CASRLRDMTGTEAFF. The genes are TRBV6-2 or TRBV6-3 and TRBJ1-1; possibly TRBD1 for D (6 bases). This CDR3 comprises 15 residues. Germline V gives CDR1 MNHEY, CDR2 SVGEGT. Trimming took off 6 bases at V and 4 bases at J, with 18 bases between the two ends.

The chain has TRBV20-1 and TRBJ1-5; the D is unclear. Per germline, CDR1 DFQATT and CDR2 SNEGSKA (reference sequence). The CDR3 contains 14 residues. The germline V and J ends were trimmed by 4 bases and 3 bases, with 13 bases remaining between them. CDR3 nucleotide sequence: TGCAGTGCTAACAAGCCAGGCTCCAATCAGCCCCAGCATTTT. Amino acid sequence: CSANKPGSNQPQHF.

This clonotype was observed a handful of times. This chain uses TRBV2 with TRBJ2-7; D may correspond to TRBD1 or TRBD2 (5 bases each). The germline V and J ends were trimmed by 7 bases and 6 bases, with 19 bases remaining between them. CDR1 and CDR2 from the germline V gene are SNHLY and FYNNEI. The CDR3 loop spans 14 amino acids. CDR3 region: CASTDVGRSSEQYF. CDR3 bases: TGTGCCAGCACCGACGTGGGACGCAGTTCCGAGCAGTACTTC.

This clonotype was seen a handful of times. The chain joins TRBV27 to TRBJ2-3, with D possibly TRBD1 on 6 matching bases. This CDR3 is built from 17 residues. V dropped 0 bases and J dropped 4 bases, with 17 bases sitting between them. Germline loops: CDR1 MNHEY, CDR2 SMNVEV (reference sequence). The CDR3 DNA is TGTGCCAGCAGTTTATCGACTTATCAACAGGGTGCAGATACGCAGTATTTT. This gives the protein CASSLSTYQQGADTQYF.